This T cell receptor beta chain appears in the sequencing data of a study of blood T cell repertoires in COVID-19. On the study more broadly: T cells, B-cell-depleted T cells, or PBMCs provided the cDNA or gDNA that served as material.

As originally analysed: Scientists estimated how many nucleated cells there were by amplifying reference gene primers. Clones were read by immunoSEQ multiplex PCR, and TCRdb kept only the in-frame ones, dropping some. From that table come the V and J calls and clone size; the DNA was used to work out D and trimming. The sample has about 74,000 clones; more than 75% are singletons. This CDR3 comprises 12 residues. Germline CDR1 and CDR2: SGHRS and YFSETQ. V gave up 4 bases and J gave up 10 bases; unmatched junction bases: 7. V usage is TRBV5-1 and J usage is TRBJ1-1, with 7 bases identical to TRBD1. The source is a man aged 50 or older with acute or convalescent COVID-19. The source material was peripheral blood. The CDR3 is CASSPGGFGAFF. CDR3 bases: TGCGCCAGCAGCCCAGGGGGGTTCGGAGCTTTCTTT.